A single sample is the source of the 17 T cell receptor beta chains below, sequenced in a study of blood T cell repertoires in COVID-19. The protocol was immunoSEQ multiplex PCR, while the TCRdb copy is restricted to in-frame clones and leaves out a portion. The sample consists of 200,000 to 250,000 clones, roughly 82% of them appearing once. The sequenced material came from peripheral blood. These receptors were taken from a woman in her forties with acute or convalescent COVID-19.

The chain combines TRBV5-4 with TRBJ2-7, with 10 bases lining up with TRBD1. The V segment lost 3 bases and the J segment 0 bases; nucleotides outside the gene matches: 0. Germline lookup yields CDR1 SGHNT and CDR2 YYREEE (reference sequence). The CDR3 totals 14 residues. The CDR3, as DNA: TGTGCCAGCAGCTGGGACAGGGGCTCCTACGAGCAGTACTTC. Amino acids: CASSWDRGSYEQYF.

The rearrangement joins TRBV7-6 to TRBJ2-2; TRBD2 matches 10 bases. CDR1 and CDR2 (germline): SGHVS, FNYEAQ. CDR3 size: 16 residues. The V segment lost 2 bases and the J segment 7 bases; nucleotides outside the gene matches: 7. The CDR3 DNA sequence: TGTGCCAGCAGCTTACCTAGCGGGGGACGTGGCGGGGAGCTGTTTTTT. Amino acid sequence: CASSLPSGGRGGELFF.

This chain uses TRBV29-1 with TRBJ2-1; 11 bases are a match to TRBD1. J was trimmed by 7 bases and V by 6 bases; bases with no gene match: 11. The CDR3 length is 15 residues. The germline V gene has CDR1 SQVTM and CDR2 ANQGSEA. The CDR3 sequence is CSVPDLDRGLNEQFF. In DNA, the CDR3 is TGCAGCGTACCGGACTTGGACAGGGGGCTGAATGAGCAGTTCTTC.

The table lists this clone with a few counts. This chain joins TRBV19 and TRBJ2-7; the match to TRBD1 covers 7 bases. Germline V gene data show CDR1 as LNHDA and CDR2 as SQIVND (reference sequence). Trimming took 5 bases from V and 1 from J; bases not matched to a gene: 5. The CDR3 is 14 residues long. The CDR3 protein is CASSRTGESYEQYF. For the CDR3, the DNA is TGTGCCAGTAGTCGGACAGGAGAGTCCTACGAGCAGTACTTC.

This chain links TRBV15 with TRBJ1-2; 7 bases match TRBD1. This CDR3 has 13 residues. CDR1 and CDR2 from the germline V gene are LNHNV and YYDKDF (reference sequence). V gave up 5 bases and J gave up 4 bases; unmatched junction bases: 4. The CDR3 here is CATSGSGGYGYTF. CDR3 sequence (DNA): TGTGCCACCAGCGGATCAGGGGGCTATGGCTACACCTTC.

The genes are TRBV15 and TRBJ2-3; 13 bases agree with TRBD2. V shed 5 bases, J shed 6 bases, and the junction held 5 bases outside the gene matches. This CDR3 is 15 amino acids long. Germline CDR1 reads LNHNV; CDR2 reads YYDKDF (reference sequence). The CDR3 spells CATSVRTSGGDTQYF. In DNA form, the CDR3 reads TGTGCCACCAGCGTTAGGACTAGCGGGGGCGATACGCAGTATTTT.

This clone was detected only once. The rearrangement joins TRBV14 to TRBJ2-1, with D perhaps TRBD1 (6 bases). The germline V and J ends were trimmed by 3 bases and 6 bases, with 18 bases remaining between them. This CDR3 is built from 16 residues. Germline V CDR1 and CDR2: SGHDN, FVKESK. CDR3 amino acids: CASSHATGIRINEQFF. The CDR3 DNA sequence: TGTGCCAGCAGCCACGCAACAGGGATTAGGATCAATGAGCAGTTCTTC.

This sequence joins TRBV19 and TRBJ2-5, with D maybe TRBD1 (6 bases). Between the trimmed V and J ends, which lost 5 bases and 2 bases, there was a span of 15 bases. Germline CDR1 reads LNHDA; CDR2 reads SQIVND (reference sequence). The CDR3 extends over 15 amino acids. CDR3 in DNA: TGTGCCAGTAGTGCCCGGGACAACCTTCAAGAGACCCAGTACTTC. Translating gives CASSARDNLQETQYF.

V is TRBV19 and J is TRBJ2-7, with 9 bases aligning to TRBD1. This CDR3 is 14 amino acids long. Germline V gives CDR1 LNHDA, CDR2 SQIVND (reference sequence). V shed 8 bases, J shed 1 base, and the junction held 6 bases outside the gene matches. In DNA form, the CDR3 reads TGTGCCAGTGCTGTGACAGGGGGATCCTACGAGCAGTACTTC. Amino acid sequence: CASAVTGGSYEQYF.

V gene TRBV9 combines with J gene TRBJ1-2; 8 nucleotides agree with TRBD1. CDR3 length: 15 amino acids. Germline values: CDR1 SGDLS, CDR2 YYNGEE. The J segment lost 9 bases and the V segment lost 2 bases, leaving 12 bases of the junction unmatched. CDR3 nucleotide sequence: TGTGCCAGCAGCGTGACCGAGGGGACAGGTCTTAGCTACACCTTC. Translated, it gives CASSVTEGTGLSYTF.

This rearrangement joins TRBV3-1 (or the pseudogene TRBV3-2) to TRBJ1-2, with D possibly being TRBD1 (5 bases). V was pared by 5 bases and J by 8 bases, with 12 bases between. The germline gives CDR1 LGHDT, CDR2 YNNKEL (reference sequence). The CDR3 is 12 amino acids. CDR3 residues: CASSVVGGGYTF. The CDR3, as DNA: TGTGCCAGCAGCGTAGTGGGGGGAGGCTACACCTTC.

The V call is TRBV12-5, the J call TRBJ2-2, with a tentative D call TRBD1 (7 bases). The V and J ends lost 7 bases and 6 bases respectively, with 15 bases between them. Germline V gene sequence: CDR1 LGHNT, CDR2 FRNRAP. The CDR3 sequence is 14 residues long. This chain's CDR3 is CASAGGTGAGELFF. The CDR3 DNA is TGTGCTAGTGCCGGGGGCACAGGGGCCGGGGAGCTGTTTTTT.

The V call is TRBV2, the J call TRBJ2-7, with 9 nucleotides matching TRBD1. V shed 11 bases and J 2 bases; nucleotides not matched to a gene: 10. Germline V CDR1 and CDR2: SNHLY, FYNNEI. The CDR3 sequence is 14 residues long. CDR3 region: CAAISRTGAYEQYF. The CDR3 DNA reads TGTGCCGCAATATCCAGGACAGGGGCCTACGAGCAGTACTTC.

The chain couples TRBV21-1 to TRBJ2-2; the table names TRBD2, a call not compared with the DNA. TRBV21-1 is marked as a pseudogene. This CDR3 has 17 residues. The CDR3 here is CASTITSTSGDTGELFF. CDR3 nucleotide sequence: TGTGCCAGCACCATAACTTCGACTAGCGGGGACACCGGGGAGCTGTTTTTT.

The chain uses TRBV5-5 and TRBJ1-2; maybe TRBD1 (5 bases). V lost 3 bases, J lost 2 bases, and 11 bases lay in between. From germline, CDR1 is SGHKS and CDR2 YYEKEE (reference sequence). The CDR3 has 14 amino acids. CDR3 sequence reads: CASSSKGLNYGYTF. The CDR3 DNA is TGTGCCAGCAGCTCGAAGGGACTGAACTATGGCTACACCTTC.

The V gene is TRBV5-1, the J gene TRBJ1-1; D might be TRBD1 (6 bases). Germline values: CDR1 SGHRS, CDR2 YFSETQ. V was trimmed by 3 bases and J by 5 bases, leaving 23 bases between them. The CDR3 is made up of 17 amino acids. The CDR3 sequence is CASSSVTRQVVGTEAFF. The CDR3 nucleotides read TGCGCCAGCAGCTCCGTCACCAGACAGGTCGTCGGTACTGAAGCTTTCTTT.

The V gene is TRBV20-1, the J gene TRBJ2-7; maybe TRBD2 (5 bases). The CDR3 is 11 residues long. Germline V gene sequence: CDR1 DFQATT, CDR2 SNEGSKA (reference sequence). The V end was cut by 6 bases, the J end by 2 bases, with 8 bases between. For the CDR3, the DNA is TGCAGTGCCCGGGGAACCTACGAGCAGTACTTC. Translating gives CSARGTYEQYF.